The 4 T cell receptor beta chains below all came from one sample that was sequenced in a study of blood T cell repertoires in COVID-19. This table comes from immunoSEQ multiplex PCR, and its TCRdb copy is limited to in-frame clones, with some not included. This sample has 210,000 or so clones, with around four fifths found just once. Specimen: peripheral blood. These TCRs come from an elderly woman with active or convalescent COVID-19.

The table lists this clone with a few counts. The chain carries TRBV9 and TRBJ2-5; D uncertain. Looked up from germline, CDR1 is SGDLS and CDR2 is YYNGEE. V lost 0 bases, J lost 2 bases, and 14 bases lay in between. This CDR3 region has 16 residues. CDR3 nucleotide sequence: TGTGCCAGCAGCGTAGCTATGGCAGGCGATCAAGAGACCCAGTACTTC. Amino acid sequence: CASSVAMAGDQETQYF. The full variable domain, completed using reference TRBV9 and TRBJ2-5, is DSGVTQTPKHLITATGQRVTLRCSPRSGDLSVYWYQQSLDQGLQFLIQYYNGEERAKGNILERFSAQQFPDLHSELNLSSLELGDSALYFCASSVAMAGDQETQYFGPGTRLLVL.

The V gene is TRBV9, the J gene TRBJ1-2, with D hard to call. This CDR3 is built from 14 residues. V lost 4 bases and J lost 2, with 12 bases in between. Per germline, CDR1 SGDLS and CDR2 YYNGEE. The DNA of the CDR3 is TGTGCCAGCAGCCCCCGAACTCTAAACTATGGCTACACCTTC. It codes for CASSPRTLNYGYTF.

This chain links TRBV3-1 (or the pseudogene TRBV3-2) with TRBJ1-3; tentatively, D is TRBD1 (5 bases). The CDR3 runs to 15 residues. Trimming took off 1 base at V and 3 bases at J, with 10 bases between the two ends. Germline CDR1 and CDR2: LGHDT and YNNKEL (reference sequence). CDR3 sequence (DNA): TGTGCCAGCAGCCAAGCCGGGGGGGGTGGAAACACCATATATTTT. It encodes CASSQAGGGGNTIYF.

This clone was counted a few times. This sequence joins TRBV5-4 and TRBJ1-5; D not certain. The CDR3 is 14 residues long. V was clipped by 4 bases and J by 4 bases, with 12 bases between them. CDR1 and CDR2 (germline): SGHNT, YYREEE (reference sequence). The CDR3 nucleotides read TGTGCCAGCAGCCATGGAGGGTTTAATCAGCCCCAGCATTTT. Protein product: CASSHGGFNQPQHF.